The 2 T cell receptor delta chains below come from one sample, sequenced in a study of gamma-delta chains in newborns, infants, children (dated by TCRdb to the late 2010s). TCRdb records Illumina MiSeq as the sequencer. Identical DNA sequences were merged into single rows after TCRdb reprocessed the public reads with CATT. This sample holds around 2,800 delta-chain clones; approximately 2.6% were observed only once. The ten largest make up 5.5% to 7.5% of the sample. Sequenced: blood. The receptors were gathered from a child who was a newborn, infant or young child, either healthy, febrile or measles-vaccinated (not recorded which).

This clone occurred a few times. A read error is possible here, since a much larger clone lies one base away. The V and J genes are TRDV2 and TRDJ1; no reliable D call. The germline gives CDR1 GEAIGNYY, CDR2 EKD. This CDR3 comprises 17 residues. CDR3 nucleotide sequence: TGTGCCTGTGACACCTTGCTGCGGGGTCCGTACACCGATAAACCCATCTTT. This codes for CACDTLLRGPYTDKPIF.

This clone was observed a few times. A single base separates this from a much larger clone, so it may be a read error. Other DNA sequences in the sample encode the same CDR3. This sequence joins TRDV2 and TRDJ1; 9 bases map to TRDD3. CDR1 and CDR2 (germline): GEAIGNYY, EKD. The CDR3 runs 15 residues. CDR3 coding DNA: TGTGCCTGCGACAATCTGGGGGATTCGGTCGATAAACTCATCTTT. Its translation is CACDNLGDSVDKLIF.